A selection of T cell receptor beta chains follows, all from one sample in a study of cytomegalovirus exposure and HLA in healthy donors. Assay used: immunoSEQ multiplex PCR; TCRdb lists only in-frame clones, some missing. The repertoire holds some 160,000 clones, with around 77% as singletons. The sequencing input was PBMCs. The receptors shown here come from a woman in her 30s in good health and CMV-seronegative. The CDR3 runs from the conserved cysteine through the conserved F or W. The D gene is left open where the match is weak.

>TRBV7-6|TRBD2|TRBJ2-7
CASSFGLAGGYEQYF
>TRBV7-8|TRBD1|TRBJ2-5
CASSLDRARETQYF
>TRBV7-8|TRBD1|TRBJ2-2
CASSWDRELNTGELFF
>TRBV11-2|TRBD1|TRBJ2-2
CASSPSGWGRGPDTGELFF
>TRBV27|.|TRBJ1-5
CASSPRGGAMSSQPQHF
>TRBV28|TRBD1|TRBJ2-7
CASSRRDRDSYEQYF
>TRBV15|.|TRBJ1-1
CATSRDRGGTEAFF
>TRBV4-1|.|TRBJ2-5
CASSQVNLVVRETQYF
>TRBV6-5|TRBD1|TRBJ2-7
CASRPGTGGHEQYF
>TRBV6-5|TRBD1|TRBJ1-1
CASSYQGVQGAGAFF
>TRBV27|TRBD2|TRBJ2-1
CASRSGGPVNEQFF
>TRBV7-3|TRBD1|TRBJ2-7
CASSAPGQGVYEQYF
>TRBV27|.|TRBJ1-6
CASSLRQGNSPLHF
>TRBV5-1|.|TRBJ2-7
CASSLGGSLGSEQYF
>TRBV28|.|TRBJ1-2
CASSPTNYGYTF
>TRBV27|.|TRBJ1-1
CASRPRKENTEAFF
>TRBV7-3|TRBD2|TRBJ2-5
CASSLTGAGGAQETQYF
>TRBV5-1|.|TRBJ1-2
CASSLQEGMYDYTF
>TRBV9|.|TRBJ2-7
CASSPPAGVREQYF
>TRBV6-5|TRBD1|TRBJ1-4
CASSTDRVANEKLFF
>TRBV28|TRBD1|TRBJ1-5
CASSIPGTVNQPQHF
>TRBV5-1|TRBD1|TRBJ1-6
CASSLGQGNHSPLHF
>TRBV27|.|TRBJ1-2
CASSLGGEGYTF
>TRBV10-2|TRBD2|TRBJ2-1
CASSEALAGGQFF
>TRBV5-1|.|TRBJ1-2
CASSRDLTYGYTF
>TRBV7-9|.|TRBJ2-3
CASSLNLRGGGTDTQYF
>TRBV28|TRBD1|TRBJ2-7
CASMGDSYEQYF
>TRBV27|TRBD1|TRBJ2-5
CASSLSRMTGGMTQYF
>TRBV7-9|TRBD1|TRBJ2-3
CASSLARTGSTQYF
>TRBV2|.|TRBJ2-7
CASSEGLSYEQYF
>TRBV9|.|TRBJ2-3
CASSVGGGPTDTQYF
>TRBV29-1|TRBD2|TRBJ2-2
CSVDPRGGGTGELFF
>TRBV7-9|.|TRBJ1-5
CASSLEEYNQPQHF
>TRBV14|.|TRBJ2-5
CASSQGWEKETQYF
>TRBV4-3|TRBD2|TRBJ2-2
CASSQVAGRGTGELFF
>TRBV29-1|TRBD1|TRBJ2-1
CSGSRDRGGREQFF
>TRBV27|TRBD1|TRBJ1-5
CASSFRGQGQPQHF
>TRBV6-1|TRBD1|TRBJ1-5
CASGTGGSQPQHF
>TRBV4-1|.|TRBJ1-1
CASTPGGWMNTEAFF
>TRBV25-1|TRBD2|TRBJ2-1
CASSRRLAVDNEQFF
>TRBV29-1|TRBD1|.
CSVADRGRYEQYF
>TRBV5-1|TRBD1|TRBJ2-7
CASSSRTGATYEQYF
>TRBV19|.|TRBJ2-1
CASSIGQNEQFF
>TRBV29-1|TRBD1|TRBJ2-7
CSVQGLHYEQYF
>TRBV30|TRBD1|TRBJ1-2
CAWSGLQGQGMDTF